The T cell receptor beta chain under discussion was sequenced for a study of shared clonotypes between healthy human individuals. This CDR3 is 17 amino acids long. Germline assignment: CDR1 SNHLY and CDR2 FYNNEI. The trim removed 9 bases at V and 6 bases at J, leaving 19 bases unmatched. Study processing details: For the immunoSEQ data, sequences were junction-only without quality scores, so filtering differed. Here immunoSEQ multiplex PCR was the method, and the copy in TCRdb shows in-frame clones only, minus some. The DNA gave D and trimming, while V, J and clone size come from that table. In the table there are around 2,000,000 clones, approximately 94% of which are singletons. Naive-designated CD8 cells lacked CD45RO, were positively enriched for CCR7, and omitted terminally differentiated effector memory CD45RA+ cells. There were no recent acute infections or vaccinations among the donors, who were healthy HIV-negative adults.

Specimen: naive CD8+ T cells sorted from blood. This receptor was taken from a man between 18 and 35 years old in good health. The rearrangement uses TRBV2 and TRBJ1-1; the match to TRBD1 covers 10 bases. In nucleotides, the CDR3 is TGTGCCAGAGAGGAGGGACAGGGGATCCTCGAGGGTCCTGAAGCTTTCTTT. It translates to CAREEGQGILEGPEAFF.